The rows below give T cell receptor beta chains drawn from one sample of a study of cytomegalovirus exposure and HLA in healthy donors. This table comes from immunoSEQ multiplex PCR, and its TCRdb copy is limited to in-frame clones, with some not included. The sample has 110,000 to 150,000 clones; over 8% are singletons. The sequencing input was PBMCs. The receptors were gathered from a male donor in good health and CMV-seronegative. Both conserved end residues are part of each CDR3. The D gene is left open where the match is weak. Not all rows give a size; the values are once, few, many and, for expanded clones, a class.

D: -; J: TRBJ2-2; size: -; V: TRBV4-2; CDR3: CASRGQTGENGELFF; DNA: TGTGCCAGCAGGGGGCAGACGGGGGAAAACGGGGAGCTGTTTTTT
D: TRBD1; J: TRBJ2-2; size: -; V: TRBV28; CDR3: CASSLYRTGPGELFF; DNA: TGTGCCAGCAGTTTATATCGGACAGGGCCCGGGGAGCTGTTTTTT
D: TRBD2; J: TRBJ2-1; size: few; V: TRBV7-9; CDR3: CASSDSWVAGGEQFF; DNA: TGTGCCAGCAGCGATAGCTGGGTCGCGGGAGGTGAGCAGTTCTTC
D: TRBD1; J: TRBJ1-2; size: few; V: TRBV5-4; CDR3: CASSSSRGLGTGYTF; DNA: TGTGCCAGCAGCTCCTCCAGGGGGCTTGGGACGGGCTACACCTTC
D: -; J: TRBJ1-4; size: -; V: TRBV4-2; CDR3: CASSPEQGGEKLFF; DNA: TGTGCCAGCAGCCCGGAACAGGGCGGCGAAAAACTGTTTTTT
D: -; J: TRBJ1-2; size: -; V: TRBV4-1; CDR3: CASGGYYGYTF; DNA: TGCGCCAGCGGGGGCTACTATGGCTACACCTTC
D: TRBD1; J: TRBJ2-7; size: -; V: TRBV5-6; CDR3: CASSFRDRANEQYF; DNA: TGTGCCAGCAGCTTCCGGGACAGGGCCAACGAGCAGTACTTC
D: -; J: TRBJ1-2; size: few; V: TRBV7-9; CDR3: CASSLEQGIGGYTF; DNA: TGTGCCAGCAGCTTAGAGCAGGGGATCGGTGGCTACACCTTC
D: -; J: TRBJ1-3; size: few; V: TRBV10-2; CDR3: CASTYSGVRDTIYF; DNA: TGCGCCAGCACCTACAGCGGGGTTCGGGACACCATATATTTT
D: TRBD2; J: TRBJ2-1; size: -; V: TRBV10-3; CDR3: CAISGWTSGRANEQFF; DNA: TGTGCCATCAGTGGATGGACTAGCGGGAGGGCAAATGAGCAGTTCTTC
D: TRBD2; J: TRBJ2-5; size: few; V: TRBV5-1; CDR3: CASSATSEETQYF; DNA: TGCGCCAGCAGCGCGACTAGCGAAGAGACCCAGTACTTC
D: -; J: TRBJ2-7; size: few; V: TRBV29-1; CDR3: CSSSEGGEQYF; DNA: TGCAGCTCCTCTGAAGGGGGCGAGCAGTACTTC